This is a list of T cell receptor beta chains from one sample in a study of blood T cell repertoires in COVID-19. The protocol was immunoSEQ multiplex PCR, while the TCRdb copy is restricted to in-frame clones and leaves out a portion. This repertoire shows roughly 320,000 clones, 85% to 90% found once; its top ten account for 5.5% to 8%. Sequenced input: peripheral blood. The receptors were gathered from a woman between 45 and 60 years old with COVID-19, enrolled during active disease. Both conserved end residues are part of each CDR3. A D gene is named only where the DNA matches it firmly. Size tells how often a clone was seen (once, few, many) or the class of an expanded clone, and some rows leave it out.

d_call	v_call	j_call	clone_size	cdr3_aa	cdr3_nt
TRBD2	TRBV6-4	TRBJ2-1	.	CASSDRLAGGDNEQFF	TGTGCCAGCAGTGACCGACTAGCGGGAGGGGACAATGAGCAGTTCTTC
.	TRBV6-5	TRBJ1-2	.	CASSNTVDYGYTF	TGTGCCAGCAGCAACACAGTGGACTATGGCTACACCTTC
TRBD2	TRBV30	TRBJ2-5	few	CAWSLGVASGSETQYF	TGTGCCTGGAGTTTAGGGGTGGCTAGCGGGTCAGAGACCCAGTACTTC
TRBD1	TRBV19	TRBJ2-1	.	CASSIRVGQQYNEQFF	TGTGCCAGTAGTATCCGAGTGGGACAGCAGTACAATGAGCAGTTCTTC
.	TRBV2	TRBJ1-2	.	CASSEARSVNGYTF	TGTGCCAGCAGTGAAGCGCGCAGCGTGAATGGCTACACCTTC
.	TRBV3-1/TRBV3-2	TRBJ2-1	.	CASSQVSSEQFF	TGTGCCAGCAGCCAAGTATCTAGTGAGCAGTTCTTC
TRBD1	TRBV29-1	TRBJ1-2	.	CSVPGQEIYGYTF	TGCAGCGTTCCGGGACAGGAGATCTATGGCTACACCTTC
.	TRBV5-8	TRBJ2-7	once	CASSLITDSSYEQYF	TGTGCCAGCAGCTTGATTACGGACAGCTCCTACGAGCAGTACTTC
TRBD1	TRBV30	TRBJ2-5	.	CAWSSRLPPDRKYF	TGTGCCTGGAGTTCTCGGCTCCCTCCGGACAGGAAATACTTC
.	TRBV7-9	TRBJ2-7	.	CASSKPQGLGYEQYF	TGTGCCAGCAGCAAGCCTCAGGGACTCGGCTACGAGCAGTACTTC
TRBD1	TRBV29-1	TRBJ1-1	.	CSVVGQGGATEAFF	TGCAGCGTCGTGGGACAGGGGGGTGCCACTGAAGCTTTCTTT
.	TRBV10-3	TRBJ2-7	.	CAISEGRSSYEQYF	TGTGCCATCAGTGAAGGGAGAAGCTCCTACGAGCAGTACTTC
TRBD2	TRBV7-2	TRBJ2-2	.	CASSVRTSGRTNTGELFF	TGTGCCAGCAGCGTTCGGACTAGCGGGAGGACGAACACCGGGGAGCTGTTTTTT
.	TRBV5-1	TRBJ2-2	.	CASSFAPVQYTGELFF	TGCGCCAGCAGCTTTGCCCCCGTACAGTACACCGGGGAGCTGTTTTTT
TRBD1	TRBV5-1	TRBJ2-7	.	CASRIRDSSYEQYF	TGCGCCAGCAGAATCCGGGACAGCTCCTACGAGCAGTACTTC
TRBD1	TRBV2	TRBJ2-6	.	CASSIQGSGANVLTF	TGTGCCAGCAGCATACAGGGGTCTGGGGCCAACGTCCTGACTTTC
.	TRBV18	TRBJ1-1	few	CASSSQSTGNTEAFF	TGTGCCAGCTCATCGCAGAGCACAGGGAACACTGAAGCTTTCTTT
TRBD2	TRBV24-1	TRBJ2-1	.	CATQREGRSEQFF	TGTGCCACGCAGCGGGAGGGCCGATCTGAGCAGTTCTTC
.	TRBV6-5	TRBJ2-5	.	CASRRGTPRGETQYF	TGTGCCAGCAGACGGGGGACTCCGAGAGGGGAGACCCAGTACTTC
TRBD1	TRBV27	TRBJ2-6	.	CASRVNRGLGGLIF	TGTGCCAGCAGAGTAAACAGGGGGCTGGGTGGGCTGATTTTC
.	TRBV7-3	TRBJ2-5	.	CASSQGQQETQYF	TGTGCCAGCAGCCAAGGACAGCAAGAGACCCAGTACTTC
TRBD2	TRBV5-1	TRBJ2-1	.	CASSLVAGGVNEQFF	TGCGCCAGCAGCTTGGTAGCGGGAGGGGTCAATGAGCAGTTCTTC
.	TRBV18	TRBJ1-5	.	CASSRVVGSNQPQHF	TGTGCCAGCTCCAGGGTGGTGGGGAGCAATCAGCCCCAGCATTTT
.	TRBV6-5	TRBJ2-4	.	CASTIRGDKNIQYF	TGTGCCAGTACGATCCGGGGAGACAAAAACATTCAGTACTTC
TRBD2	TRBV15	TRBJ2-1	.	CATGAGTSGSYEQFF	TGTGCCACCGGAGCCGGGACTAGCGGGAGTTATGAGCAGTTCTTC
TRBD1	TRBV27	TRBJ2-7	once	CASRGQGTSYEQYF	TGTGCCAGCAGGGGACAGGGGACCTCCTACGAGCAGTACTTC
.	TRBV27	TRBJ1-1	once	CASSLSRMNTEAFF	TGTGCCAGCAGTTTATCGAGAATGAACACTGAAGCTTTCTTT
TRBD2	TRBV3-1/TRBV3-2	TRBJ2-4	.	CASSQHGGEPAKNIQYF	TGTGCCAGCAGCCAACATGGGGGGGAGCCAGCCAAAAACATTCAGTACTTC
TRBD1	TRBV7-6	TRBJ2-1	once	CASSLWARTGGANEQFF	TGTGCCAGCAGCTTATGGGCGAGGACAGGGGGCGCGAATGAGCAGTTCTTC
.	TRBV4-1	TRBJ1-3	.	CASSQPTVTSGNTIYF	TGCGCCAGCAGCCAACCAACAGTCACCTCTGGAAACACCATATATTTT
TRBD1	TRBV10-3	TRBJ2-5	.	CANAGTVQETQYF	TGTGCCAACGCCGGGACAGTCCAAGAGACCCAGTACTTC
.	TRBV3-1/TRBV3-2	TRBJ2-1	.	CASSPGPGASFF	TGTGCCAGCAGCCCCGGGCCAGGGGCTTCGTTCTTC
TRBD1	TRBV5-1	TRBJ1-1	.	CASRQGVNTEAFF	TGCGCCAGCAGACAGGGGGTGAACACTGAAGCTTTCTTT
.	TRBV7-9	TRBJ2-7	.	CASSLSQGSYEQYF	TGTGCCAGCAGCTTATCCCAGGGCTCCTACGAGCAGTACTTC
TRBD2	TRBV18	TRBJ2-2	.	CASSPGLAGEVTGELFF	TGTGCCAGCTCACCGGGACTAGCGGGAGAGGTCACCGGGGAGCTGTTTTTT
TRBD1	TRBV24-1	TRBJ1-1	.	CATSEGQGFGGAFF	TGTGCCACCAGTGAGGGACAGGGTTTCGGCGGAGCTTTCTTT
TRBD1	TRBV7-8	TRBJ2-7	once	CASSLGTGAYEQYF	TGTGCCAGCAGCCTAGGGACAGGGGCCTACGAGCAGTACTTC
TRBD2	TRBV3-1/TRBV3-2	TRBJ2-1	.	CASSQVRPRAGDLSYNEQFF	TGTGCCAGCAGCCAAGTACGTCCAAGAGCGGGAGATCTCTCCTACAATGAGCAGTTCTTC
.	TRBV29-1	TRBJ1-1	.	CSVESVSEAFF	TGCAGCGTTGAATCGGTATCTGAAGCTTTCTTT
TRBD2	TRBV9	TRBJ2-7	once	CASSSPPGLAGGTYEQYF	TGTGCCAGCAGCTCACCCCCGGGACTAGCGGGAGGGACCTACGAGCAGTACTTC
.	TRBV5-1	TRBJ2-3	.	CASSPATSTDTQYF	TGCGCCAGCAGCCCAGCGACTAGCACAGATACGCAGTATTTT
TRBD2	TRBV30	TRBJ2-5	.	CAWREVGETQYF	TGTGCCTGGCGGGAGGTAGGAGAGACCCAGTACTTC
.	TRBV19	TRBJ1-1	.	CASSMRGGNTEAFF	TGTGCCAGTAGTATGCGAGGAGGGAACACTGAAGCTTTCTTT
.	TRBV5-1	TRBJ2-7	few	CASSLGSGGAYEQYF	TGCGCCAGCAGCTTGGGATCCGGCGGAGCTTACGAGCAGTACTTC
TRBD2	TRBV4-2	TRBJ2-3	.	CASSQDSGTRSDTQYF	TGTGCCAGCAGCCAAGATAGTGGGACTAGGTCGGATACGCAGTATTTT
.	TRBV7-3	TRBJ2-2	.	CASSLTGGHTGELFF	TGTGCCAGCAGCTTAACCGGTGGGCACACCGGGGAGCTGTTTTTT
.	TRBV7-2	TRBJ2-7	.	CASSRPLIYEQYF	TGTGCCAGCAGCCGTCCGTTAATCTACGAGCAGTACTTC
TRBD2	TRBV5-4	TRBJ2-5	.	CASSPGTSGTRETQYF	TGTGCCAGCAGCCCGGGGACTAGCGGGACCAGGGAGACCCAGTACTTC
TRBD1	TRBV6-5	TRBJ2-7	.	CASRSTGVVYEQYF	TGTGCCAGCAGGTCGACAGGGGTGGTCTACGAGCAGTACTTC
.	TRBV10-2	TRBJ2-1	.	CASTQGDEQFF	TGCGCCAGCACCCAAGGAGATGAGCAGTTCTTC
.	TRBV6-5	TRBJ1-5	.	CASNPTGSNQPQHF	TGTGCCAGCAACCCGACAGGAAGCAATCAGCCCCAGCATTTT
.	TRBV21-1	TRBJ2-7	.	CASSKEGLAGETHRSPYEQYF	TGTGCCAGCAGCAAAGAGGGACTAGCGGGAGAGACTCATAGGTCCCCCTACGAGCAGTACTTC
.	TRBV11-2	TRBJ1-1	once	CASSFAGTQDTEAFF	TGTGCCAGCAGCTTCGCCGGGACACAAGACACTGAAGCTTTCTTT